The 10 T cell receptor beta chains below were found in one sample sequenced in a study of shared clonotypes between healthy human individuals. The protocol was immunoSEQ multiplex PCR, while the TCRdb copy is restricted to in-frame clones and leaves out a portion. This sample has around 2.1 million clones, with around 95% found just once. The sample consisted of naive CD4+ T cells sorted from blood. Subset meaning: CD45RA+ positively selected. The receptors were sampled from a man younger than 35 in good health.

This sequence joins TRBV11-3 and TRBJ2-7, with D perhaps given as TRBD1 or TRBD2 (5 bases each). Trimming cost V 3 bases and J 3 bases, with 15 bases left between them. The CDR3 spans 15 residues. CDR1 is SGHNT and CDR2 is YENEEA in the germline V gene. CDR3 region: CASSFPRDEHYEQYF. For the CDR3, the DNA is TGTGCCAGCAGCTTCCCGAGGGACGAGCACTACGAGCAGTACTTC.

This clone showed up just once. The J gene is TRBJ1-3, the V gene TRBV5-6, with TRBD1 identical over 7 bases. J lost 2 bases, V lost 4 bases, and 9 bases had no gene match. Germline-derived CDR1 and CDR2 are SGHDT and YYEEEE. The CDR3 totals 16 residues. In DNA form, the CDR3 reads TGTGCCAGCAGCGCCAGTGGGACAGAACCTGGAAACACCATATATTTT. It is translated as CASSASGTEPGNTIYF.

The gene calls are TRBV5-1 and TRBJ1-1, with D unresolved. Germline CDR1 SGHRS, CDR2 YFSETQ. Trimming cost V 3 bases and J 0 bases, with 21 bases left between them. There are 18 residues in the CDR3. The CDR3 loop reads CASSSLLTVSGMNTEAFF. The CDR3 nucleotides are TGCGCCAGCAGCTCGCTCCTGACCGTCTCGGGCATGAACACTGAAGCTTTCTTT.

The V gene is TRBV28, the J gene TRBJ2-7; 10 bases fit TRBD1. Trimming took 7 bases from V and 2 from J; bases not matched to a gene: 8. The CDR3 has 15 amino acids. Germline V CDR1 and CDR2: MDHEN, SYDVKM. CDR3 amino acids: CASISGTGDAYEQYF. DNA for the CDR3: TGTGCCAGCATCTCCGGGACAGGGGACGCCTACGAGCAGTACTTC.

The V and J genes are TRBV30 and TRBJ1-5; 9 bases match TRBD1. V lost 0 bases, J lost 1 base, and 10 bases stayed unmatched. The length of the CDR3 is 18 residues. CDR1 and CDR2 (germline): GTSNPN, SVGIG (reference sequence). The CDR3 here is CAWSVGTGFYTSNQPQHF. CDR3 DNA sequence: TGTGCCTGGAGTGTAGGGACAGGGTTCTATACAAGCAATCAGCCCCAGCATTTT.

The rearrangement links TRBV29-1 to TRBJ1-2; D may be TRBD1 (5 bases). With 3 bases removed from V and 8 bases from J, the gap between germline ends came to 13 bases. CDR3 length equals 12 residues. Germline V gene sequence: CDR1 SQVTM, CDR2 ANQGSEA. The CDR3 loop is CSVEDTLGGYTF. The CDR3, as DNA: TGCAGCGTTGAGGACACCCTAGGCGGCTACACCTTC.

The rearrangement uses TRBV9 and TRBJ2-1, with 14 nucleotides matching TRBD2. V dropped 3 bases and J dropped 8; count of bases not matched to a gene: 4. Germline V gene data show CDR1 as SGDLS and CDR2 as YYNGEE. This CDR3 has 15 amino acids. The CDR3 DNA is TGTGCCAGCAGCGAGCCGGGACTAGCGGGGGATGAGCAGTTCTTC. Translating gives CASSEPGLAGDEQFF.

With regard to this clone: At the DNA level, this CDR3 is encoded by other sequences in the same sample as well. The J gene is TRBJ1-2, the V gene TRBV28; no clear D. CDR1 MDHEN and CDR2 SYDVKM come from the germline V gene. This CDR3 has 12 residues. V lost 2 bases and J 8 bases, leaving 9 bases between the germline ends. The CDR3 region is CASSLVGGGYTF. DNA of the CDR3: TGTGCCAGCAGTTTAGTCGGCGGCGGCTACACCTTC.

This rearrangement joins TRBV7-2 to TRBJ2-7, with 11 bases aligning to TRBD1. This CDR3 has 15 residues. The V gene's germline CDR1 is SGHTA and CDR2 FQGNSA. J lost 4 bases, V lost 5 bases, and 7 bases had no gene match. CDR3 residues: CASSVGQGAGYEQYF. The CDR3, as DNA: TGTGCCAGCAGCGTAGGACAGGGGGCTGGGTACGAGCAGTACTTC.

The chain has TRBV5-5 and TRBJ1-5, with D unresolved. This CDR3 comprises 14 residues. Germline CDR1 and CDR2: SGHKS and YYEKEE (reference sequence). Trimming stripped 1 base from V and 0 bases from J, with 5 bases between. The CDR3 region is CASSLRDSNQPQHF. Here the CDR3 DNA reads TGTGCCAGCAGCTTGAGAGATAGCAATCAGCCCCAGCATTTT.